These T cell receptor beta chains were read from a single sample in a study of control samples from healthy donors and cancer patients. Generated by immunoSEQ multiplex PCR, the TCRdb table keeps only in-frame clones and is missing some. The data show approximately 74,000 clones, over 90% seen once. Sequenced: blood. These TCRs come from a woman aged 25 to 45 in good health. Each CDR3 is given with its conserved first and last residue. A D gene is named only where the DNA matches it firmly. Clone size is stated in some rows and not others, as once, few, many or a class when expanded.

>TRBV6-4|NA|TRBJ2-1|14|TRBD2
CASSRGGLDNEQFF
TGTGCCAGCAGCCGGGGGGGCCTAGACAATGAGCAGTTCTTC
>TRBV5-1|once|TRBJ1-4|13|NA
CASSSGVGEKLFF
TGCGCCAGCTCTAGCGGGGTTGGTGAAAAACTGTTTTTT
>TRBV3-1/TRBV3-2|NA|TRBJ1-3|14|TRBD1
CASSLWDREESIYF
TGTGCCAGCAGCCTATGGGACAGGGAAGAATCCATATATTTT
>TRBV2|NA|TRBJ2-3|12|NA
CASGRRTDTQYF
TGTGCCAGCGGAAGGAGGACAGATACGCAGTATTTT
>TRBV7-9|once|TRBJ1-2|14|NA
CASSLGAVNYGYTF
TGTGCCAGCAGCTTAGGGGCAGTTAACTATGGCTACACCTTC
>TRBV5-1|once|TRBJ1-2|15|NA
CASSFAQGESSGYTF
TGCGCCAGCAGCTTCGCACAGGGCGAATCTTCCGGCTACACCTTC
>TRBV28|NA|TRBJ1-1|16|NA
CASSPRPGSLDTEAFF
TGTGCCAGCAGCCCCCGTCCAGGGTCACTCGACACTGAAGCTTTCTTT
>TRBV6-2/TRBV6-3|NA|TRBJ2-5|12|NA
CASSSLAETQYF
TGTGCCAGCAGTTCTCTAGCCGAGACCCAGTACTTC
>TRBV5-1|once|TRBJ2-2|12|NA
CASKRNTGELFF
TGCGCCAGCAAAAGGAACACCGGGGAGCTGTTTTTT
>TRBV5-6|NA|TRBJ2-7|15|TRBD1
CASSFLGTGFYEQYF
TGTGCCAGCAGCTTTCTGGGGACAGGGTTCTACGAGCAGTACTTC